The 26 T cell receptor beta chains given below trace back to one sample, sequenced in a study of CD8+ T cells in alopecia areata. On the basis of CD4, CD8alpha, NKG2D, NKG2ACE and other markers, pooled cutaneous lymph node cells were sorted. Extracted from the samples, RNA was reverse transcribed into cDNA to serve as the sequencing template. Sequencing used immunoSEQ multiplex PCR; TCRdb keeps in-frame clones, though not all of them. This sample comprises roughly 260,000 clones, none seen once only. The specimen was CD4+ T cells sorted from a lymph node. The receptors shown here come from a C3H/HeJ mouse with alopecia areata. This strain has MHC haplotype H2-k.

Worth noting for this clone: Each gene name is a mouse one. The CDR3 end falls 4 residues outside the read, so it is completed with the germline J gene. The J gene is TRBJ2-1, the V gene TRBV17, with TRBD1 matching 7 bases. This CDR3 has 15 amino acids. Germline CDR1 is MNHDT and CDR2 is YYDKIL. Trimming removed 0 bases from V and 3 bases from J; junction bases left unmatched: 2. CDR3 bases read: TGTGCTAGCAGTAGAGAGGGGACAGTCTATGCT. This translates into CASSREGTVYA. The complete CDR3 sequence is CASSREGTVYAEQFF.

This clone has more than one count but fewer than ten. All gene names here are mouse names. The CDR3 is cut off 4 residues early in the read; its end comes from the germline J gene. The chain joins TRBV1 to TRBJ2-2, with TRBD2 matching 10 bases. V was pared by 2 bases and J by 1 base, with 7 bases of the junction left unmatched. There are 18 residues in the CDR3. The germline V gene has CDR1 NSQYPW and CDR2 LRSPGD (reference sequence). CDR3 DNA, as far as it was read: TGCACCTGCAGTGCAAGGCTGGGGGGGCGCGGAAACACCGGG. It specifies CTCSARLGGRGNTG. The whole CDR3 protein reads CTCSARLGGRGNTGQLYF.

As to this clone: Each gene name is a mouse one. Incomplete CDR3 DNA: TGTGCCAGCAGTGAGGGACAGGGGGTTTCGCCC. It specifies CASSEGQGVSP. The whole CDR3 protein reads CASSEGQGVSPLYF. This chain joins TRBV13-1 and TRBJ1-6, with 11 bases lining up with TRBD1. With the read ending 3 residues before the CDR3 end, the germline J gene is used to fill in that end. TRBJ1-6 is sorted into the ORF group, with uncertain function. V lost 2 bases and J lost 9; bases outside the gene matches: 1. CDR1 and CDR2 (germline): NSHNY, SYGAGN. The CDR3 runs 14 residues.

This clone was detected only a few times. The germline and genes are mouse ones. The CDR3 goes on 3 residues after the read ends, and that part is filled in from the germline J gene. Other DNA variants within this sample encode the same CDR3. The chain is built from TRBV1 and TRBJ1-6; 11 bases map to TRBD1. TRBJ1-6 is known as an ORF, though its function is uncertain. The length of the CDR3 is 16 residues. Unmatched junction bases numbered 5, after V lost 3 bases and J lost 7 bases. Per germline, CDR1 NSQYPW and CDR2 LRSPGD (reference sequence). CDR3 amino acids: CTCSARDRGRNSPLYF. The DNA read from the CDR3 is TGCACCTGCAGTGCGCGGGACAGGGGGAGGAATTCGCCC.

In its sample, this clone was seen a few times. Gene labels here are mouse ones. The part of the CDR3 DNA that was read is TGTGCCAGCAGTATAATGTGGGGGGGCGCAGAA. It encodes CASSIMWGGAE. The whole CDR3 is CASSIMWGGAETLYF. The chain recombines TRBV19 with TRBJ2-3; 9 positions match TRBD2. The CDR3 end is not reached by the read, which stops 4 residues before it; the germline J gene fills it in. J was trimmed by 3 bases and V by 1 base; bases with no gene match: 3. Germline lookup yields CDR1 FNHDT and CDR2 SITEND (reference sequence). CDR3 size: 15 residues.

A remark on this clone: These gene names are mouse names. The read terminates 4 residues before the CDR3 end, so the remaining end is supplied by the germline J gene. This rearrangement joins TRBV5 to TRBJ2-1, with 8 bases matching TRBD2. This CDR3 is built from 14 residues. Germline CDR1 is LGHNA and CDR2 is YNLKQL (reference sequence). J was trimmed by 4 bases and V by 4 bases; bases with no gene match: 3. The CDR3 bases that were read are TGTGCCAGCAGCCGGGGACTGGCGTATGCT. Protein: CASSRGLAYA. The entire CDR3 is CASSRGLAYAEQFF.

In regard to this clone: The germline and genes are mouse ones. Sequencing ends 4 residues short of the CDR3 end; the germline J gene provides the rest. Other DNA sequences in this sample translate to the same CDR3. This sequence joins TRBV31 and TRBJ2-1; maybe TRBD2 (6 bases). Germline lookup yields CDR1 GKSSPN and CDR2 SITVG. V lost 0 bases to trimming and J lost 4 bases, with 13 bases between them. This CDR3 spans 15 amino acids. The CDR3 bases that were read are TGTGCCTGGAGTCTCGTTGGGGGAGGGTATGCT. Protein sequence: CAWSLVGGGYA. The complete CDR3 reads CAWSLVGGGYAEQFF. The full variable domain, with the rest looked up from reference TRBV31 and TRBJ2-1, is AQTIHQWPVAEIKAVGSPLSLGCTIKGKSSPNLYWYWQATGGTLQQLFYSITVGQVESVVQLNLSASRPKDDQFILSTEKLLLSHSGFYLCAWSLVGGGYAEQFFGPGTRLTVL.

About this clone itself: Gene names refer to mouse genes. The observed sequence ends 4 residues before the CDR3 terminus, with the missing tail filled in from the germline J gene. The chain joins TRBV4 to TRBJ2-2; tentative D call: TRBD2 (6 bases). This CDR3 has 14 residues. The germline CDR1 and CDR2 sequences are LGHDT and YNNKQL (reference sequence). The ends were cut back, 5 bases at V and 4 bases at J, with 11 bases in the middle. CDR3 amino acids: CASSPTGATGQLYF. The CDR3 bases that were read are TGTGCCAGCAGCCCGACTGGAGCCACCGGG.

This clone was detected only a few times. Gene labels here are mouse ones. This chain's CDR3 is CASPGQPYNSPLYF. The covered CDR3 bases are TGTGCCAGCCCCGGACAGCCCTATAATTCGCCC. This sequence joins TRBV3 and TRBJ1-6; D possibly corresponds to TRBD1 (6 bases). The CDR3 end falls 3 residues outside the read, so it is completed with the germline J gene. TRBJ1-6 is an open reading frame, and its role is uncertain. With 8 bases removed from V and 2 bases from J, the gap between germline ends came to 10 bases. This CDR3 region has 14 residues. Germline loops: CDR1 SNHLY, CDR2 FYNGKV (reference sequence).

This clone was counted only a few times. Gene names are the mouse ones. The read terminates 4 residues ahead of where the CDR3 ends, so the germline J gene completes it. The chain uses TRBV31 and TRBJ2-5, with D tentatively TRBD1 (5 bases). CDR3 length: 11 residues. Germline V gene lookup returns CDR1 GKSSPN and CDR2 SITVG. The CDR3 sequence is CAWTGYDTQYF. CDR3 DNA, as far as it was read: TGTGCCTGGACAGGGTACGAC. Variable domain in full (rest from reference TRBV31 and TRBJ2-5): AQTIHQWPVAEIKAVGSPLSLGCTIKGKSSPNLYWYWQATGGTLQQLFYSITVGQVESVVQLNLSASRPKDDQFILSTEKLLLSHSGFYLCAWTGYDTQYFGPGTRLLVL.

This clone occurred a few times. Gene labels here are mouse ones. The observed sequence ends 4 residues before the CDR3 terminus, with the missing tail filled in from the germline J gene. This chain uses TRBV1 with TRBJ2-7, with TRBD2 identical over 9 bases. The germline V gene has CDR1 NSQYPW and CDR2 LRSPGD (reference sequence). The CDR3 runs to 14 residues. CDR3 DNA, as far as it was read: TGCACCTGCAGTGGAGGGACTGGGAGGTAT. Its protein product is CTCSGGTGRY. The full CDR3 is CTCSGGTGRYEQYF.

Regarding this clone: Each gene name is a mouse one. The sequence runs out 3 residues before the end of the CDR3; the remainder is reconstructed from the germline J gene. V gene TRBV1 combines with J gene TRBJ1-6; D ambiguous. TRBJ1-6 qualifies as an ORF whose function is uncertain. Looked up from germline, CDR1 is NSQYPW and CDR2 is LRSPGD (reference sequence). The CDR3 has 13 amino acids. V lost 0 bases, J lost 8 bases, and 5 bases lay in between. The CDR3 sequence is CTCSADTHSPLYF. The covered CDR3 bases are TGCACCTGCAGTGCAGACACCCATTCGCCC.

This clone was counted only a few times. The gene names here belong to mouse. Coverage ceases 4 residues before the CDR3 finishes, and the germline J gene fills in the end. Other nucleotide sequences in the sample specify the same CDR3. V and J are TRBV19 and TRBJ2-2; 8 bases fit TRBD1. There are 13 residues in the CDR3. Germline loops: CDR1 FNHDT, CDR2 SITEND (reference sequence). V lost 6 bases to trimming and J lost 2 bases; unmatched junction nucleotides: 0. The part of the CDR3 DNA that was read is TGTGCCAGCAACAGGGGGAACACCGGG. Translation gives CASNRGNTG. In full, the CDR3 is CASNRGNTGQLYF.

This clone was picked up a small number of times. Gene names are the mouse ones. The read ends 4 residues before the CDR3 terminus; that terminus is restored from the germline J gene. The chain uses TRBV5 and TRBJ2-5; 11 bases map to TRBD2. The CDR3 sequence is 17 residues long. V trimming: 3 bases; J trimming: 2 bases; junction bases outside the gene matches: 7. Germline assignment: CDR1 LGHNA and CDR2 YNLKQL (reference sequence). CDR3: CASSHPGLGGFQDTQYF. The CDR3 DNA, read in part, is TGTGCCAGCAGCCACCCCGGACTGGGGGGATTCCAAGAC.

This clone appeared a few times. Mouse names are used for the genes. The CDR3 extends 4 residues past the end of the read, so its final part is completed from the germline J gene. At the DNA level, this CDR3 is encoded by other sequences in the same sample as well. V gene TRBV5 combines with J gene TRBJ2-3; 9 bases match TRBD1. From germline, CDR1 is LGHNA and CDR2 YNLKQL (reference sequence). This CDR3 is 14 amino acids long. V dropped 4 bases and J dropped 3; count of bases not matched to a gene: 2. Incomplete CDR3 DNA: TGTGCCAGCAGCCCTGGACAGGGGGCAGAA. This sequence encodes CASSPGQGAE. The whole CDR3 sequence reads CASSPGQGAETLYF.

A few counts support this clone. All gene names here are mouse names. The read terminates 4 residues ahead of where the CDR3 ends, so the germline J gene completes it. V gene TRBV13-1 combines with J gene TRBJ2-1; TRBD1 aligns across 9 bases. The CDR3 is 16 amino acids. The V gene's germline CDR1 is NSHNY and CDR2 SYGAGN. The V segment lost 4 bases and the J segment 0 bases; nucleotides outside the gene matches: 5. The part of the CDR3 DNA that was read is TGTGCCAGCAGTTCCGGGACAGGGAGTAACTATGCT. This sequence encodes CASSSGTGSNYA. The full-length CDR3 reads as CASSSGTGSNYAEQFF.

Only a few counts were recorded for this clone. The gene names given are mouse names. The sequenced fragment ends 4 residues before the CDR3 boundary, so the rest is inferred from the germline J gene. The chain carries TRBV19 and TRBJ2-7, with 7 bases identical to TRBD1. Germline V lookup: CDR1 FNHDT, CDR2 SITEND (reference sequence). This CDR3 is 15 amino acids long. With V trimmed by 4 bases and J by 0 bases, 7 bases remained unmatched. CDR3 DNA, as far as it was read: TGTGCCAGCAGTCCAACAGGGGTCTACTCCTAT. This translates into CASSPTGVYSY. The CDR3, in full, reads CASSPTGVYSYEQYF.

This clone was observed a handful of times. The gene names here belong to mouse. The DNA ends 4 residues before the CDR3 does, and the rest of the CDR3 is filled in from the germline J gene. The rearrangement links TRBV1 to TRBJ2-1; the match to TRBD1 covers 9 bases. Germline V CDR1 and CDR2: NSQYPW, LRSPGD (reference sequence). Trimming cost V 4 bases and J 6 bases; bases outside gene matches: 4. The CDR3 has 14 amino acids. Incomplete CDR3 DNA: TGCACCTGCAGTGGTAACAGGGGGCGTGCT. It is translated as CTCSGNRGRA. The CDR3 in its entirety is CTCSGNRGRAEQFF.

On this clone: The gene symbols are mouse symbols. Sequencing ends 4 residues short of the CDR3 end; the germline J gene provides the rest. Other DNA sequences in this sample translate to the same CDR3. The chain couples TRBV19 to TRBJ2-7, with D possibly being TRBD1 (5 bases). The CDR3 has 12 amino acids. Germline CDR1 FNHDT, CDR2 SITEND (reference sequence). CDR3 sequence: CASSIRTYEQYF. The sequenced part of the CDR3 DNA is TGTGCCAGCAGTATACGGACATAT.

Only a few counts were recorded for this clone. Gene and germline names: mouse. The sequenced part of the CDR3 DNA is TGCACCTGCAGTGCCCCCGGGACAGACTATGCT. It encodes CTCSAPGTDYA. The full-length CDR3 reads as CTCSAPGTDYAEQFF. The chain employs TRBV1 and TRBJ2-1, with 7 bases aligning to TRBD1. The read ends 4 residues shy of where the CDR3 ends; the end is completed using the germline J gene. The V gene's germline CDR1 is NSQYPW and CDR2 LRSPGD (reference sequence). This CDR3 spans 15 amino acids. V lost 3 bases to trimming and J lost 2 bases; unmatched junction nucleotides: 4. The full variable domain, completed using reference TRBV1 and TRBJ2-1, is VTLLEQNPRWRLVPRGQAVNLRCILKNSQYPWMSWYQQDLQKQLQWLFTLRSPGDKEVKSLPGADYLATRVTDTELRLQVANMSQGRTLYCTCSAPGTDYAEQFFGPGTRLTVL.

This clone was seen many times. Mouse gene names apply. The DNA ends 4 residues before the CDR3 does, and the rest of the CDR3 is filled in from the germline J gene. The sample holds other DNA sequences that translate to the same CDR3. V and J are TRBV1 and TRBJ1-1; D perhaps matches TRBD1 (6 bases). Germline V gene lookup returns CDR1 NSQYPW and CDR2 LRSPGD (reference sequence). CDR3 length: 12 amino acids. The CDR3 loop is CTCSGGQTEVFF. Incomplete CDR3 DNA: TGCACCTGCAGTGGGGGACAAACA.

With respect to this clone: Gene and germline names: mouse. The read ends 4 residues shy of where the CDR3 ends; the end is completed using the germline J gene. The chain is built from TRBV13-2 and TRBJ2-2; 7 bases match TRBD1. The CDR3 runs to 16 residues. The ends lost 3 bases at V and 0 bases at J; junction bases unmatched: 5. Germline V gene data show CDR1 as NNHNN and CDR2 as SYGAGS (reference sequence). CDR3 DNA (partial): TGTGCCAGCGGTGTCGGGACAGCCTCAAACACCGGG. Its translation: CASGVGTASNTG. The entire CDR3 sequence reads CASGVGTASNTGQLYF.

This clone occurred a few times. The genes and germline here are from mouse. Read sequence stops 4 residues before the CDR3 end, and the germline J gene provides the missing end. The chain carries TRBV13-3 and TRBJ2-3; 9 nucleotides line up with TRBD2. Germline V CDR1 and CDR2: NNHDY, SYVADS. V was pared by 0 bases and J by 1 base, with 6 bases of the junction left unmatched. This CDR3 has 17 residues. The CDR3 here is CASSDGWGGGRAETLYF. The part of the CDR3 DNA that was read is TGTGCCAGCAGTGATGGTTGGGGGGGCGGTCGTGCAGAA.

Of note for this clone: Any gene name here is a mouse gene name. The read stops 4 residues short of the end of the CDR3; the missing end is completed from the germline J gene. The J gene is TRBJ2-7, the V gene TRBV13-1; the match to TRBD1 covers 8 bases. CDR1 is NSHNY, CDR2 SYGAGN, per germline. There are 13 residues in the CDR3. CDR3 region: CASSGKTGDEQYF. The covered CDR3 bases are TGTGCCAGCAGTGGTAAGACAGGGGAT.

Of note for this clone: The gene symbols are mouse symbols. From the germline J gene comes the end of the CDR3, since the read stops 4 residues before it. The sample carries other DNA sequences with the same CDR3. The rearrangement joins TRBV13-1 to TRBJ2-5, with TRBD1 matching 9 bases. Germline V gene sequence: CDR1 NSHNY, CDR2 SYGAGN. This CDR3 is 13 amino acids long. CDR3 protein: CASSGQGEDTQYF. The covered CDR3 bases are TGTGCCAGCAGTGGACAGGGGGAAGAC.

This clone was recorded a few times. Mouse names are used for the genes. Read sequence stops 4 residues before the CDR3 end, and the germline J gene provides the missing end. V and J are TRBV13-1 and TRBJ2-7, with D possibly TRBD1 on 5 matching bases. CDR3 length: 13 amino acids. Germline values: CDR1 NSHNY, CDR2 SYGAGN. Trimming removed 1 base at V and 2 bases at J, with 7 bases between. The CDR3 sequence is CASSDPGPYEQYF. CDR3 DNA (partial): TGTGCCAGCAGTGATCCAGGGCCCTAT.